A single sample gave rise to the 15 T cell receptor beta chains below, sequenced in a study of esophageal squamous cell carcinoma under preoperative chemotherapy. Via MiXCR, TCRdb re-called the PCR reads, giving one row per CDR3 protein. The sample has approximately 12,000 distinct CDR3 sequences, roughly half seen once. Time point reported: before preoperative PTX-NDP chemotherapy. Sampling was performed from a patient given preoperative chemotherapy. Every receptor here comes from a human donor with esophageal squamous cell carcinoma. The donor label of this sample is uncertain.

The gene calls are TRBV11-1 and TRBJ2-3, with 8 bases fitting TRBD1. CDR3 length: 17 residues. CDR1 is SGHAT and CDR2 is FQDESV in the germline V gene (reference sequence). The ends lost 5 bases at V and 6 bases at J; junction bases unmatched: 16. The CDR3 bases are TGTGCCAGCAGCCCAAGAGCGGACAGGGTGCGAGGGGATACGCAGTATTTT. Its translation: CASSPRADRVRGDTQYF.

In its sample, this clonotype ranks as large (0.1 to 1%). The V call is TRBV7-2, the J call TRBJ2-1; 12 bases agree with TRBD2. The J call is doubtful: the DNA matches TRBJ2-7 better. Germline V gene data show CDR1 as SGHTA and CDR2 as FQGNSA. This CDR3 is built from 15 residues. The CDR3 region has the DNA TGTGCCAGCAGCCCGACTAGCGGGAGAGGGAACGAGCAGTACTTC. Its protein product is CASSPTSGRGNEQYF.

The chain recombines TRBV6-1 with TRBJ1-6; D is unresolved. Deletions cut 7 bases from V and 0 bases from J, with 16 bases between. Germline-derived CDR1 and CDR2 are MNHNS and SASEGT. The CDR3 has 17 residues. This chain's CDR3 is CASKAPERSSYNSPLHF. The CDR3 DNA reads as TGTGCCAGCAAGGCGCCCGAGAGGAGCTCCTATAATTCACCCCTCCACTTT.

V gene TRBV7-2 combines with J gene TRBJ2-3; no definite D call. V dropped 5 bases and J dropped 0 bases, with 15 bases sitting between them. Germline V gene data show CDR1 as SGHTA and CDR2 as FQGNSA. CDR3 length: 16 amino acids. CDR3 sequence (DNA): TGTGCCAGCAGCCCAAGCCCAACCGCTAGCACAGATACGCAGTATTTT. Translation gives CASSPSPTASTDTQYF. Full variable domain (outside the CDR3, taken from reference TRBV7-2 and TRBJ2-3): GAGVSQSPSNKVTEKGKDVELRCDPISGHTALYWYRQSLGQGLEFLIYFQGNSAPDKSGLPSDRFSAERTGGSVSTLTIQRTQQEDSAVYLCASSPSPTASTDTQYFGPGTRLTVL.

The chain carries TRBV10-1 and TRBJ2-1, with TRBD2 matching over 10 bases. This CDR3 is built from 15 residues. Germline V lookup: CDR1 WNHNN, CDR2 SYGVQD (reference sequence). V shed 8 bases, J shed 4 bases, and the junction held 8 bases outside the gene matches. CDR3 amino acids: CASASSGRTYNEQFF. As DNA, the CDR3 is TGCGCCAGCGCTTCTAGCGGGAGAACGTACAATGAGCAGTTCTTC.

In regard to this clonotype: Compared with germline, one end of the junction differs, possibly owing to a read error. The chain uses TRBV10-3 and TRBJ2-3, with D possibly called TRBD1 or TRBD2 (6 bases each). The CDR3 extends over 15 amino acids. CDR1 and CDR2 (germline): ENHRY, SYGVKD. The CDR3 region has the DNA TGTGCCGGGGGGCCCGGGGGCCGGGACGAAGATACGCAGTATTTC. Its protein is CAGGPGGRDEDTQYF.

CDR3 loop: CAGFRAMDTQYF. CDR3 DNA sequence: TGTGCCGGGTTCAGAGCCATGGATACGCAGTATTTT. The chain couples TRBV10-3 to TRBJ2-3; D not certain. Between the trimmed V and J ends, which lost 11 bases and 6 bases, there was a span of 15 bases. CDR3 length: 12 residues. Germline values: CDR1 ENHRY, CDR2 SYGVKD.

The J gene is TRBJ2-1, the V gene TRBV6-1; a possible D gene is TRBD2 (5 bases). The V end was cut by 6 bases, the J end by 10 bases, with 19 bases between. CDR1 is MNHNS, CDR2 SASEGT, per germline. The CDR3 consists of 14 residues. CDR3 coding DNA: TGTGCCAGCAGCGGTACTAGAGGACCCTACGAGCAGTTCTTC. Translated, it gives CASSGTRGPYEQFF.

V usage is TRBV25-1 and J usage is TRBJ2-5, with 13 bases fitting TRBD2. The DNA end is a closer match to TRBJ2-1, so the J assignment may be wrong. This CDR3 is built from 14 residues. From germline, CDR1 is MGHDK and CDR2 SYGVNS. The CDR3 loop is CASSDRTSGRVQFF. CDR3 DNA: TGTGCCAGCAGTGATCGGACTAGCGGGAGAGTGCAGTTCTTC.

This sequence joins TRBV6-1 and TRBJ2-1; 7 bases align to TRBD2. Gene TRBJ2-5 matches the end of the DNA better, so the J call may be wrong. Germline CDR1 MNHNS, CDR2 SASEGT. CDR3 size: 14 residues. CDR3 in DNA: TGTGCCAGCAGGGTGGGAGGGCCATCTAAGACCCAGTACTTC. Its translation is CASRVGGPSKTQYF.

V and J are TRBV6-1 and TRBJ1-1, with 8 bases aligning to TRBD1. The tail of the sequence fits TRBJ2-1 better, so the J call may be wrong. The CDR3 consists of 16 residues. CDR1 and CDR2 (germline): MNHNS, SASEGT. The DNA of the CDR3 is TGTGCCAGCAGTGGGCGGACAGGGAGCTCCTACAATGAGCAGTTCTTC. This gives the protein CASSGRTGSSYNEQFF.

Ten or more counts support this clonotype. The chain has TRBV10-1 and TRBJ2-3, with D unclear. The germline V and J ends were trimmed by 0 bases and 4 bases, with 8 bases remaining between them. Germline CDR1 WNHNN, CDR2 SYGVQD (reference sequence). The CDR3 sequence is 14 residues long. CDR3 nucleotide sequence: TGCGCCAGCAGTGAGTCCTCGACCCCAGATACGCAGTATTTT. Encoded protein: CASSESSTPDTQYF.

This clonotype is classed as medium-sized. The chain couples TRBV7-2 to TRBJ2-1, with 13 bases that match TRBD2. Looked up from germline, CDR1 is SGHTA and CDR2 is FQGNSA. The ends lost 5 bases at V and 13 bases at J; junction bases unmatched: 8. The CDR3 contains 14 residues. The CDR3 DNA follows: TGTGCCAGCAGCCAAGGACTAGCGGGAGAGACCCAGTTCTTC. Its protein is CASSQGLAGETQFF. Supplemented by reference TRBV7-2 and TRBJ2-1, the full variable domain reads GAGVSQSPSNKVTEKGKDVELRCDPISGHTALYWYRQSLGQGLEFLIYFQGNSAPDKSGLPSDRFSAERTGGSVSTLTIQRTQQEDSAVYLCASSQGLAGETQFFGPGTRLTVL.

The genes are TRBV6-1 and TRBJ1-5; TRBD1 might be the D (5 bases). There are 15 residues in the CDR3. Germline CDR1 is MNHNS and CDR2 is SASEGT. Trimming pared 5 bases from V and 7 bases from J, leaving 18 bases between. The CDR3 is CASSQRGGTGQPQHF. For the CDR3, the DNA is TGTGCCAGCAGTCAGAGGGGCGGGACGGGGCAGCCCCAGCATTTT.

In this sample, this clonotype is large. The genes are TRBV6-1 and TRBJ2-1; the match to TRBD1 covers 10 bases. The J call is uncertain, as TRBJ2-5 better fits the DNA end. Germline assignment: CDR1 MNHNS and CDR2 SASEGT. This CDR3 comprises 15 residues. As DNA, the CDR3 is TGTGCCAGCAGCGACGGGACAGGGGCCCTTATGTCCCAGTACTTC. Its translation: CASSDGTGALMSQYF.